This note documents a single TCR beta chain sequence. Other DNA sequences in the sample encode the same CDR3. This sample stems from a study of blood T cell repertoires in COVID-19. Study overall: PBMCs, B-cell-depleted T cells, or T cells were the source of the cDNA or gDNA that made up the material.

V dropped 0 bases and J dropped 0 bases, with 6 bases sitting between them. Looked up from germline, CDR1 is MNHEY and CDR2 is SVGAGI. The CDR3 spans 15 residues. TCRdb keeps only in-frame clones here, not all; method: immunoSEQ multiplex PCR. The table includes tens of thousands of clones, around 80% detected once. The receptor was isolated from a human donor in a cohort sampled during active COVID-19. The sequencing sample was made of peripheral blood. This sequence joins TRBV6-5 and TRBJ1-3; no clear D gene. CDR3 DNA sequence: TGTGCCAGCAGTTACTCGGGGAGCTCTGGAAACACCATATATTTT. It yields the protein CASSYSGSSGNTIYF.